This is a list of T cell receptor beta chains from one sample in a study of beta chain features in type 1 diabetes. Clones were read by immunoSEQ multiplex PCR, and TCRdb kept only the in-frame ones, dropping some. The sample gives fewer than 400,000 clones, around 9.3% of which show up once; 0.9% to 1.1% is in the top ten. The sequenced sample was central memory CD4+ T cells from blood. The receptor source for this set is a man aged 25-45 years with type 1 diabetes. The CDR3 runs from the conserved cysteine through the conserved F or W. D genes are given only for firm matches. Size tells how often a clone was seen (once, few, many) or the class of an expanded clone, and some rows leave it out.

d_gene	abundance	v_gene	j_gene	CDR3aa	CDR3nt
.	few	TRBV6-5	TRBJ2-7	CASSYGERYEQYF	TGTGCCAGCAGTTATGGGGAAAGGTACGAGCAGTACTTC
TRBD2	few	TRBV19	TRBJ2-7	CASSMKGTSGSYEQYF	TGTGCCAGTAGTATGAAAGGGACTAGCGGCTCCTACGAGCAGTACTTC
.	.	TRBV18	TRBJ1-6	CASSRGRPENSPLHF	TGTGCCAGCTCACGTGGACGGCCGGAAAATTCACCCCTCCACTTT
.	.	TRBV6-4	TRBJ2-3	CASSQTPGDPTDTQYF	TGTGCCAGCAGCCAAACGCCGGGGGACCCCACAGATACGCAGTATTTT
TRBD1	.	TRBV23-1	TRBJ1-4	CASSFRAQGAPGNEKLFF	TGCGCCAGCTCCTTTAGGGCGCAGGGGGCGCCGGGTAATGAAAAACTGTTTTTT
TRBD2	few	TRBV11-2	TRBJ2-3	CASSLDGGGRADTQYF	TGTGCCAGCAGCTTAGATGGGGGGGGAAGAGCAGATACGCAGTATTTT
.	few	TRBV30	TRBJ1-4	CAWTSQPNEKLFF	TGTGCCTGGACCTCCCAGCCTAATGAAAAACTGTTTTTT
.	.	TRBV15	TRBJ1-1	CATSRESGEVFSTEAFF	TGTGCCACCAGCAGAGAATCAGGGGAGGTTTTCAGCACTGAAGCTTTCTTT
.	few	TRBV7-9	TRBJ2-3	CASSLPSTDTQYF	TGTGCCAGCAGCTTACCGAGCACAGATACGCAGTATTTT
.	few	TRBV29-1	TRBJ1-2	CSVEAITNYGYTF	TGCAGCGTTGAGGCCATTACTAACTATGGCTACACCTTC
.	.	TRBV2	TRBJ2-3	CASSGVEDPDTQYF	TGTGCCAGCAGTGGAGTGGAGGACCCGGATACGCAGTATTTT
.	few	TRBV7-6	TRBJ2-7	CASNPGSSYEQYF	TGTGCCAGCAACCCGGGGTCCTCCTACGAGCAGTACTTC
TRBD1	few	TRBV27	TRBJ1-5	CASSPLGIGRGDSNQPQHF	TGTGCCAGCAGTCCGTTAGGCATAGGCAGGGGGGATAGCAATCAGCCCCAGCATTTT
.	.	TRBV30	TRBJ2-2	CAWSHGGEITGELFF	TGTGCCTGGAGTCATGGGGGAGAGATCACCGGGGAGCTGTTTTTT
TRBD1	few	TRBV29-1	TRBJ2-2	CSVRTGGGGELFF	TGCAGCGTTAGGACAGGGGGCGGCGGGGAGCTGTTTTTT
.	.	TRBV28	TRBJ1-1	CASSLRQLREAFF	TGTGCCAGCAGTTTAAGACAGTTGAGAGAAGCTTTCTTT
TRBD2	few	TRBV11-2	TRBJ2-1	CASSLAGGYNEQFF	TGTGCCAGCAGCTTAGCGGGGGGCTACAATGAGCAGTTCTTC
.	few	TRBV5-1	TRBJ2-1	CASSFGDRRSSYNEQFF	TGCGCCAGCAGCTTTGGAGACAGACGGTCGTCCTACAATGAGCAGTTCTTC
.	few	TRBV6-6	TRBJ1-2	CASSYEDRGGGYTF	TGTGCCAGCAGTTACGAGGACCGAGGAGGGGGCTACACCTTC
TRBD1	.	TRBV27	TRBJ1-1	CASSLDRVFTEAFF	TGTGCCAGCAGTTTAGACAGGGTGTTCACTGAAGCTTTCTTT
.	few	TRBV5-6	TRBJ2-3	CASSTRVGWSTDTQYF	TGTGCCAGCAGCACACGGGTGGGATGGTCTACAGATACGCAGTATTTT
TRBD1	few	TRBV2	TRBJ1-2	CASNLGDRAYGYTF	TGTGCCAGCAACCTAGGGGACAGGGCCTATGGCTACACCTTC
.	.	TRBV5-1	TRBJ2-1	CASSLADPQPYNEQFF	TGCGCCAGCAGCTTGGCAGACCCCCAACCTTACAATGAGCAGTTCTTC
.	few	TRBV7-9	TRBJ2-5	CASSRDGRGQYF	TGTGCCAGCAGCCGGGACGGGCGGGGCCAGTACTTC
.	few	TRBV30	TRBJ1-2	CAWSKKQGFDYGYTF	TGTGCCTGGAGTAAAAAACAGGGCTTCGACTATGGCTACACCTTC
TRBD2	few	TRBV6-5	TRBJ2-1	CASKTGGSYNEQFF	TGTGCCAGCAAAACGGGGGGTTCCTACAATGAGCAGTTCTTC
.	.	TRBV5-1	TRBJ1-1	CASSLAPNTEAFF	TGCGCCAGCAGCTTGGCCCCTAACACTGAAGCTTTCTTT
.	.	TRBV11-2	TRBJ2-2	CASSEHRAMAGELFF	TGTGCCAGCAGCGAACACAGGGCTATGGCCGGGGAGCTGTTTTTT
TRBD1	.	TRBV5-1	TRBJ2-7	CASSPGQKIYEQYF	TGCGCCAGCAGCCCGGGACAGAAGATCTACGAGCAGTACTTC
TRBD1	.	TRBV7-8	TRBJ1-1	CASTTGQGDTEAFF	TGTGCCAGCACCACGGGACAGGGGGACACTGAAGCTTTCTTT
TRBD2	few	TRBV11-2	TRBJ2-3	CASSPGLAGGTDTQYF	TGTGCCAGCAGCCCCGGACTAGCGGGGGGCACAGATACGCAGTATTTT
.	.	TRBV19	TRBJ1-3	CASSPLGDSGNTIYF	TGTGCCAGTAGTCCCCTTGGCGACTCTGGAAACACCATATATTTT
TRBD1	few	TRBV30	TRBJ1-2	CMTGINYGYTF	TGCATGACAGGGATTAACTATGGCTACACCTTC
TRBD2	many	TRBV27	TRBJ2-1	CASSPLTSGGAGEQFF	TGTGCCAGCAGTCCTTTGACTAGCGGGGGGGCCGGTGAGCAGTTCTTC
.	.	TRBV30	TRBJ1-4	CAWKQGGEKLFF	TGTGCCTGGAAACAGGGAGGCGAAAAACTGTTTTTT
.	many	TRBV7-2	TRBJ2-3	CASSRGGPDTQYF	TGTGCCAGCAGCCGAGGGGGGCCGGATACGCAGTATTTT
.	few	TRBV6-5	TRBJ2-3	CASSLRDTQYF	TGTGCCAGCAGTTTGAGAGATACGCAGTATTTT
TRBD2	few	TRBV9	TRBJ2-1	CASSENPGGEQFF	TGTGCCAGCAGCGAAAATCCGGGGGGTGAGCAGTTCTTC
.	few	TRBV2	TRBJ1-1	CASSDEGIPEAFF	TGTGCCAGCAGTGACGAAGGGATCCCTGAAGCTTTCTTT
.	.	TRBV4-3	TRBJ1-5	CASSQDRGFSNQPQHF	TGCGCCAGCAGCCAAGATCGCGGTTTTAGCAATCAGCCCCAGCATTTT
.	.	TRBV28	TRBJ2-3	CASSPGGRGRVDTQYF	TGTGCCAGCAGTCCAGGCGGACGGGGTCGGGTAGATACGCAGTATTTT
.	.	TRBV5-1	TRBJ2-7	CASSLEPGSAGEQYF	TGCGCCAGCAGCTTGGAACCAGGGAGCGCGGGCGAGCAGTACTTC
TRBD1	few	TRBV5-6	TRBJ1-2	CASSSGQGGYYGYTF	TGTGCCAGCAGCTCCGGACAGGGCGGGTACTATGGCTACACCTTC
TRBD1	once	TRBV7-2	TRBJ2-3	CASSPQGFGDTQYF	TGTGCCAGCAGCCCACAGGGGTTCGGCGATACGCAGTATTTT
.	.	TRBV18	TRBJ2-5	CASSTNEETQYF	TGTGCCAGCTCGACAAATGAAGAGACCCAGTACTTC
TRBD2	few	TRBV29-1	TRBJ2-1	CSGSGGAHEQFF	TGCAGCGGCAGCGGGGGGGCACATGAGCAGTTCTTC
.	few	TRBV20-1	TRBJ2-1	CSAVQHEQFF	TGCAGTGCCGTCCAACATGAGCAGTTCTTC
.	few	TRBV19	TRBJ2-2	CASSQGPSNTGELFF	TGTGCCAGTAGTCAGGGGCCTTCGAACACCGGGGAGCTGTTTTTT
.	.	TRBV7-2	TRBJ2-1	CASSRDRNNEQFF	TGTGCCAGCAGCAGAGACAGAAACAATGAGCAGTTCTTC
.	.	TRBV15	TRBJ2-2	CATSRGTGASATGELFF	TGTGCCACCAGCAGAGGAACGGGGGCGTCGGCCACCGGGGAGCTGTTTTTT
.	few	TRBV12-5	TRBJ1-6	CASALSPGGPLHF	TGTGCTAGTGCCCTATCCCCCGGCGGACCCCTCCACTTT
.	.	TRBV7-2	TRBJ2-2	CASSLMQFSANTGELFF	TGTGCCAGCAGCTTGATGCAGTTCTCCGCGAACACCGGGGAGCTGTTTTTT
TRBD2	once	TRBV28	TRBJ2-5	CASRRLAGDQETQYF	TGTGCCAGCAGGCGGCTAGCGGGGGACCAAGAGACCCAGTACTTC